This note documents a single T cell receptor (beta chain) sequence. The antigen remains unidentified. V was shortened by 5 bases and J by 9 bases, with 10 bases between the two germline ends. CDR3 size: 12 residues. Germline-derived CDR1 and CDR2 are MNHNY and SVGAGI (reference sequence). Profiling relied on immunoSEQ multiplex PCR, and the TCRdb table lists in-frame clones only, not all of them. The table includes 140,000 or so clones, just over 85% detected once. This entry belongs to a study of T cell responses to AZD1222 COVID-19 vaccine. Study-level points and caveats: None of the repertoires were sampled until the peak T cell response had passed.

Sequences were derived from peripheral blood, sampled on day 0 of AZD1222 vaccination. V and J are TRBV6-6 and TRBJ2-2; D uncertain. This TCR was recovered from an adult in good health. The CDR3 is CASSGSSRELFF. CDR3 in DNA: TGTGCCAGCAGTGGGTCAAGCAGGGAGCTGTTTTTT.